The rows below give T cell receptor beta chains drawn from one sample of a study of blood T cell repertoires in COVID-19. Generated by immunoSEQ multiplex PCR, the TCRdb table keeps only in-frame clones and is missing some. The table lists 35,000 to 50,000 clones, around nine tenths of them singletons. The sequenced sample was peripheral blood. These TCRs come from a woman in her forties with acute or convalescent COVID-19. CDR3s include the opening cysteine and the closing phenylalanine or tryptophan. Expanded clones get a size class; other rows say once, few or many, or leave the size out.

v_gene	abundance	j_gene	CDR3aa
TRBV6-5	-	TRBJ1-3	CASSRDRENTIYF
TRBV28	-	TRBJ1-1	CASSLRQGSRTEAFF
TRBV18	-	TRBJ1-1	CASSREWSTEAFF
TRBV12-5	-	TRBJ2-3	CASGLFPGQGSDTQYF
TRBV7-8	-	TRBJ1-6	CASSLAGIEPLHF
TRBV5-1	-	TRBJ2-1	CASSFETTYNEQFF
TRBV14	-	TRBJ1-3	CASSQTRGLQGNTIYF
TRBV5-1	-	TRBJ1-6	CASSLTPGTGRYSPLHF
TRBV25-1	-	TRBJ2-1	CASSEDWGAVDEQFF
TRBV12-5	-	TRBJ2-4	CASGLVPRQGVIAKNIQYF
TRBV5-1	once	TRBJ1-5	CASSPTENSNQPQHF
TRBV6-5	-	TRBJ1-4	CAAGRTNEKLFF
TRBV7-9	-	TRBJ1-3	CASSFLGAGNTIYF
TRBV11-1	-	TRBJ2-5	CASSFSGSKGNPTQYF
TRBV5-1	-	TRBJ2-1	CASSFLSGGANNEQFF
TRBV5-6	-	TRBJ1-2	CASSLAGVYGYTF
TRBV11-2	few	TRBJ2-5	CASSSSRLAGGETQYF
TRBV9	-	TRBJ2-4	CASSVGRGKNIQYF
TRBV10-3	-	TRBJ1-2	CAISGLTGVAHGYTF
TRBV7-3	-	TRBJ1-6	CASSHGQGGSPLHF
TRBV15	-	TRBJ2-1	CATSPFAGSQDEQFF
TRBV4-1	-	TRBJ1-3	CASSQDWGAGEGNTIYF
TRBV19	-	TRBJ2-2	CASSIGRGELFF
TRBV19	-	TRBJ2-4	CASSIGAEKNIQYF
TRBV19	-	TRBJ2-2	CASSIVREVPGELFF
TRBV9	-	TRBJ2-7	CASSSGTVIYEQYF
TRBV30	-	TRBJ1-5	CAWNQGNNQPQHF
TRBV9	-	TRBJ2-1	CASSVAKLGWGEQFF
TRBV5-4	-	TRBJ2-7	CASSPGVKGSGSYEQYF
TRBV30	-	TRBJ2-2	CAWSVIGGNTGELFF
TRBV11-2	once	TRBJ2-5	CASSSNRGRGETQYF
TRBV7-2	-	TRBJ2-3	CASSLEESSTDTQYF
TRBV14	-	TRBJ2-7	CASSQDLERDRVF
TRBV7-9	-	TRBJ2-3	CASSFSQSTDTQYF
TRBV7-9	-	TRBJ2-2	CASSVPSGEVGELFF
TRBV30	-	TRBJ2-7	CAWSALGQGLEQYF
TRBV2	-	TRBJ1-3	CASSEQGPLGNTIYF
TRBV19	-	TRBJ1-1	CASSMVLPTGDTEAFF
TRBV7-9	-	TRBJ2-3	CASPIGTSGGGSTDTQYF
TRBV6-6	once	TRBJ1-4	CASSAGYEKLFF
TRBV25-1	-	TRBJ1-6	CASSQDRDSPPLHF
TRBV19	-	TRBJ1-4	CASTTRRTGGEKLFF
TRBV28	-	TRBJ1-6	CASSLLDRRDNSPLHF